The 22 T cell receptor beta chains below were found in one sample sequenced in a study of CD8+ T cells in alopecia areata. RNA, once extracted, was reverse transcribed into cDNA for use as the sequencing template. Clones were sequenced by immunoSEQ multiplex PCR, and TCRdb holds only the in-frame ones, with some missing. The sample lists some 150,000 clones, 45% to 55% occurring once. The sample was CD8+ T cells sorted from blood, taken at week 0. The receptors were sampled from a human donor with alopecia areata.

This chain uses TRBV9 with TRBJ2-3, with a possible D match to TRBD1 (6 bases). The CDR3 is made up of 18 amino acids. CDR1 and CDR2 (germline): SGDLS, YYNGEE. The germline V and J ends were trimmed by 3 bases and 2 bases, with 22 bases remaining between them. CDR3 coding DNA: TGTGCCAGCAGCGCCCTTGGGGGCCCTGTTAGCGACACAGATACGCAGTATTTT. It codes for CASSALGGPVSDTDTQYF.

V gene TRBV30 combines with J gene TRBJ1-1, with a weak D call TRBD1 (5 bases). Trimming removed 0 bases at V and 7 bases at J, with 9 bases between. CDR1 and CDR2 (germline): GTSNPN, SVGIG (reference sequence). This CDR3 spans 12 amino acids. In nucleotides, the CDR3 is TGTGCCTGGAGTGTAGGGGCCGGTGAAGCTTTCTTT. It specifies CAWSVGAGEAFF.

CDR3 region: CASSLRQSTDTQYF. CDR3 nucleotides: TGTGCCAGCAGTTTGAGGCAGAGCACAGATACGCAGTATTTT. The rearrangement joins TRBV27 to TRBJ2-3, with D hard to call. The V and J ends lost 3 bases and 0 bases respectively, with 7 bases between them. Per germline, CDR1 MNHEY and CDR2 SMNVEV (reference sequence). The CDR3 spans 14 residues.

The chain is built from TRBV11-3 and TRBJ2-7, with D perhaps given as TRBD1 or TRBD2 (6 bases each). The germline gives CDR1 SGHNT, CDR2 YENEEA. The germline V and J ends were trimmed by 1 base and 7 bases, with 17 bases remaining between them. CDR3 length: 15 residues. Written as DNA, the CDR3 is TGTGCCAGCAGCTTAGTGGGGGGCGCGTTTCGAGAGCAGTACTTC. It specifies CASSLVGGAFREQYF.

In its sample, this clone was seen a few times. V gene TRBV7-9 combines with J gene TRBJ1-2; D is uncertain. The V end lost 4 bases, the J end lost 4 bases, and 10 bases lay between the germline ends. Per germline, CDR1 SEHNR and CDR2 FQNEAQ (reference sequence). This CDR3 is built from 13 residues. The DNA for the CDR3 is TGTGCCAGCAGCTCCACGGAGCCCTATGGCTACACCTTC. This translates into CASSSTEPYGYTF.

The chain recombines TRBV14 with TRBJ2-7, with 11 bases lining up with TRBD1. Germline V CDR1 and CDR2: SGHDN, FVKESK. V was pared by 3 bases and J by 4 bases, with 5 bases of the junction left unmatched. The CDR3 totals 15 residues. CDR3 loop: CASSHAGTGGYEQYF. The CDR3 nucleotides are TGTGCCAGCAGCCATGCCGGGACAGGGGGTTACGAGCAGTACTTC.

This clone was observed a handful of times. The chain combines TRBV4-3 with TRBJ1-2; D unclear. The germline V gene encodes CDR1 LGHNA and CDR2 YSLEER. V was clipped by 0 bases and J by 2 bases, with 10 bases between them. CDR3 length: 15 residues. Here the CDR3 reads CASSQDRAENYGYTF. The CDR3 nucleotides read TGCGCCAGCAGCCAAGATCGGGCAGAAAACTATGGCTACACCTTC.

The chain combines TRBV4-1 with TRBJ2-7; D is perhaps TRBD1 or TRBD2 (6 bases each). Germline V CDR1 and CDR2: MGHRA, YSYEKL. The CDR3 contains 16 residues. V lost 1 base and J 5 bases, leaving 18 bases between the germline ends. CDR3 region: CASSQGGRGAYDEQYF. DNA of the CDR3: TGCGCCAGCAGCCAAGGAGGAAGGGGGGCGTATGACGAGCAGTACTTC.

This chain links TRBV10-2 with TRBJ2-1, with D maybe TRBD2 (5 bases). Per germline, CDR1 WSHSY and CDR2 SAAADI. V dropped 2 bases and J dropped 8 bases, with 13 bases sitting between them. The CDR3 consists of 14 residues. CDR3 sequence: CASSERERWDEQFF. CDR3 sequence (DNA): TGCGCCAGCAGTGAGAGGGAGCGGTGGGATGAGCAGTTCTTC.

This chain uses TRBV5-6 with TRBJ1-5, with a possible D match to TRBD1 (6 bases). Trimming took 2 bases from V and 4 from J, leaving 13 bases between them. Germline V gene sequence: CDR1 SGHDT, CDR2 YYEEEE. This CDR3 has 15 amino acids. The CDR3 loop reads CASSFATGTNQPQHF. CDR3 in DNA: TGTGCCAGCAGCTTCGCTACAGGGACTAATCAGCCCCAGCATTTT.

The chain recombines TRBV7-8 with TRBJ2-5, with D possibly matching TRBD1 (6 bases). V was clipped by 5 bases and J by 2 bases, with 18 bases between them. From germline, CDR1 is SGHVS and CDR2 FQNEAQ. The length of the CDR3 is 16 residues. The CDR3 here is CASSHSRGFLQETQYF. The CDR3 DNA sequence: TGTGCCAGCAGCCATTCTAGGGGGTTCCTACAAGAGACCCAGTACTTC.

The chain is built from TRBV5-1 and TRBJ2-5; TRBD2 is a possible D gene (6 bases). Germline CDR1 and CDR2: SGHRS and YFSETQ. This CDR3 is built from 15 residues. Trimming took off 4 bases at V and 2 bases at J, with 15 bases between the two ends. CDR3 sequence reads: CASSDMTAGQETQYF. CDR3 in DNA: TGCGCCAGCAGCGATATGACGGCGGGGCAAGAGACCCAGTACTTC.

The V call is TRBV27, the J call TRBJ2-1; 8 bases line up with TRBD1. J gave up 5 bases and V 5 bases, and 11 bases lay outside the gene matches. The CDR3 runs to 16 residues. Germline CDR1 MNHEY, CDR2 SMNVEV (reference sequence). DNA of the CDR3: TGTGCCAGCAGTCCTTCGACAGGGGAGACCGACAATGAGCAGTTCTTC. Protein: CASSPSTGETDNEQFF.

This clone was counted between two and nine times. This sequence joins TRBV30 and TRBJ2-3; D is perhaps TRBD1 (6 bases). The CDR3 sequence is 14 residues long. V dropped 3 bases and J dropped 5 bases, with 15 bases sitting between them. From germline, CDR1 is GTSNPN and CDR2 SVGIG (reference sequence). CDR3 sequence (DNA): TGTGCCTGGAGAGCACAGGGTCCGAGAGATACGCAGTATTTT. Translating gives CAWRAQGPRDTQYF.

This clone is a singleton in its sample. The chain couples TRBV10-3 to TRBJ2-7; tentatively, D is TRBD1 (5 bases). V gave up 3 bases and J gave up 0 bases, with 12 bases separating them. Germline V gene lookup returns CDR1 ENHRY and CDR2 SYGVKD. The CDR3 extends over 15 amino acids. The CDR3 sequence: CAISDSDKLSYEQYF. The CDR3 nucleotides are TGTGCCATCAGTGACTCGGACAAACTCTCCTACGAGCAGTACTTC.

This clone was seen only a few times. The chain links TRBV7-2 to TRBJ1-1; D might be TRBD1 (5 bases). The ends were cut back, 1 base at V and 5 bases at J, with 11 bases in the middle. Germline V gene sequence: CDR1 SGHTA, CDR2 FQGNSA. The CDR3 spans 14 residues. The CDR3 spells CASSLVLGRTEAFF. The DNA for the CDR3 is TGTGCCAGCAGCTTAGTTTTGGGGCGGACTGAAGCTTTCTTT.

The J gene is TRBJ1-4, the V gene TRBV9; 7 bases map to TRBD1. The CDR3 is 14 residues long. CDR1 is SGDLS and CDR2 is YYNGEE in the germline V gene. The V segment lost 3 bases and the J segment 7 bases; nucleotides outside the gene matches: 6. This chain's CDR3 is CASSATGAVEKLFF. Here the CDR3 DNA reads TGTGCCAGCAGCGCAACAGGGGCTGTTGAAAAACTGTTTTTT.

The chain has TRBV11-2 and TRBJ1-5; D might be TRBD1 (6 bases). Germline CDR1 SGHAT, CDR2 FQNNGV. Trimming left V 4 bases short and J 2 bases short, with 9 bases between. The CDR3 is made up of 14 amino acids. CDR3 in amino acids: CASSYRAGNQPQHF. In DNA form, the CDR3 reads TGTGCCAGCAGCTACAGGGCTGGCAATCAGCCCCAGCATTTT.

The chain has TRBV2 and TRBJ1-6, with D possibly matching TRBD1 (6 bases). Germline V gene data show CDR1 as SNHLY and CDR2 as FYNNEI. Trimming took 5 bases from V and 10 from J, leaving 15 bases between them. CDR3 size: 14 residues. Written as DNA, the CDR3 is TGTGCCAGCAGTTCCAGGGGAGCGGGGTCACCCCTCCACTTT. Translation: CASSSRGAGSPLHF.

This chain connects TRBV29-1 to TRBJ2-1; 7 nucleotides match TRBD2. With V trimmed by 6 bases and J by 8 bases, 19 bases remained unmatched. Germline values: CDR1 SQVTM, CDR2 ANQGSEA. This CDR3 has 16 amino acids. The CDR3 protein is CSVDPASGSRMDEQFF. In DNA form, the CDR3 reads TGCAGCGTGGACCCTGCTAGCGGCTCCCGGATGGATGAGCAGTTCTTC.

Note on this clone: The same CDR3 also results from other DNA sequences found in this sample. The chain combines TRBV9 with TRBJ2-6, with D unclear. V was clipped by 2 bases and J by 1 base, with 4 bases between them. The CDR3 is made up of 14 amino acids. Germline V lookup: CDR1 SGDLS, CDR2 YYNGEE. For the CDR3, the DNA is TGTGCCAGCAGCGTCGGGTCTGGGGCCAACGTCCTGACTTTC. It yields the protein CASSVGSGANVLTF.

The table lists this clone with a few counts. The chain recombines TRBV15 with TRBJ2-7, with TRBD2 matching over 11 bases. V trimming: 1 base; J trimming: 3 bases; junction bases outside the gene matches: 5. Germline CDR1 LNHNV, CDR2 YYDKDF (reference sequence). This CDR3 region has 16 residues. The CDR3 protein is CATSRVTSGGVYEQYF. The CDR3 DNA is TGTGCCACCAGCAGAGTAACTAGCGGGGGAGTCTACGAGCAGTACTTC.